The subject of this entry is one T cell receptor beta chain. The antigen is undetermined. Specified treatment: oral pan-JAK inhibitor, 5-10 mg twice daily. The source of the sample is a study of CD8+ T cells in alopecia areata. About the study: Each day, treated patients took oral tofacitinib twice, at 5 to 10 mg per dose.

Points from the study as a whole: There was only one nonresponder, so it was unclear how baseline CD8+ expansion relates to response. Patients showed less clear TCR sequence sharing than mice, possibly partly because of HLA diversity.

As the sequencing template, cDNA was produced by extracting RNA and reverse transcribing it. TCRdb's copy holds only in-frame clones and misses some; the assay was immunoSEQ multiplex PCR. The sample includes approximately 140,000 clones, 85% to 90% of them seen just once. Germline-derived CDR1 and CDR2 are MGHRA and YSYEKL. V shed 1 base and J shed 3 bases, with 10 bases lying between them. There are 14 residues in the CDR3. The material sequenced was CD8+ T cells sorted from blood, taken at week 4, from a patient treated with tofacitinib. This TCR was sampled from a human donor with alopecia areata. The chain has TRBV4-1 and TRBJ2-7, with D hard to call. DNA of the CDR3: TGCGCCAGCAGCCAAGGGTCGGTGGGCTACGAGCAGTACTTC. Protein: CASSQGSVGYEQYF.